This TCR beta chain is drawn from a study of OX40 agonist ivuxolimab in advanced cancers. The V and J ends lost 3 bases and 8 bases, in that order; junction bases with no gene match: 18. Germline loops: CDR1 LNHDA, CDR2 SQIVND (reference sequence). This CDR3 region has 17 residues. The assay was immunoSEQ multiplex PCR, and TCRdb's table has in-frame clones only and misses some. The sample holds 45,000 to 60,000 clones, around nine tenths seen once. The chain links TRBV19 to TRBJ1-2; 7 bases fit TRBD1. The sample in question was CD4+ or CD8+ T cells sorted from blood, obtained in a trial of the OX40 agonist ivuxolimab. This clonotype originated in an adult with an advanced solid tumor such as melanoma, head and neck, liver or kidney cancer. In DNA form, the CDR3 reads TGTGCCAGTAGTATCCGACCCGGGACAGATCACCTCCAGGGCTACACCTTC. It translates to CASSIRPGTDHLQGYTF.